The source of this T cell receptor beta chain is a study of T cell responses to AZD1222 COVID-19 vaccine. Findings of the study overall: Reportedly, nearly half the spike-specific TCRs target unmutated variant regions. Two doses of AZD1222 preceded a rise in Spike-specific TCR breadth and depth. Only after the peak T cell response were repertoires sampled. Dominant CD4 TCR responses targeted spike regions 160-218 and 743-854.

Details on this clone: Its target is not known.

Between the trimmed V and J ends, which lost 4 bases and 4 bases, there was a span of 20 bases. The CDR3 is 16 amino acids. The germline V gene has CDR1 SGHNT and CDR2 YYREEE (reference sequence). Profiling relied on immunoSEQ multiplex PCR, and the TCRdb table lists in-frame clones only, not all of them. The table shows around 140,000 clones, with just under 95% occurring only once. The chain uses TRBV5-4 and TRBJ1-2; tentatively, D is TRBD1 (5 bases). The source material was peripheral blood, sampled on day 0 of AZD1222 vaccination. This sequence was found in an adult in good health. The CDR3 DNA follows: TGTGCCAGCAGCCGCGACACATCTCACGGGGGCTATGGCTACACCTTC. It codes for CASSRDTSHGGYGYTF. The entire variable domain, with the rest obtained from reference TRBV5-4 and TRBJ1-2, is as follows: ETGVTQSPTHLIKTRGQQVTLRCSSQSGHNTVSWYQQALGQGPQFIFQYYREEENGRGNFPPRFSGLQFPNYSSELNVNALELDDSALYLCASSRDTSHGGYGYTFGSGTRLTVV.